The sequence of this T cell receptor beta chain was determined in a study of CXCR3-negative and CXCR3-positive naive CD8 T cells (dated by TCRdb to about 2019). In the study overall: About 150 million TRB reads were obtained in total, roughly 1.5 +/- 0.3 million reads per library. Diversity and physicochemical repertoire analyses covered approximately 10 donors pooled from two independent experiments. Naive subsets from about 5 donors and memory cells from 3 donors were included in the TRBV-TRBJ cluster analysis. The investigation overall reported the following: Freshly isolated PBMCs were used for most assays because CXCR3 expression went down partially after cryopreservation. Naive CXCR3-negative and CXCR3-positive cells from the same donor showed similar TRBV-TRBJ usage, whereas memory cells showed distinct patterns. Compared with CXCR3-negative naive cells, CXCR3-positive naive cells had TRB CDR3s with higher hydrophobicity (lower Kidera factor 4), lower energy, and higher strength and volume indices. Both naive subsets had comparably high repertoire diversity, while memory CD8+ T cells had much lower repertoire diversity. Because surface CD5, which is linked to self-reactivity in mice, was comparable between the naive subsets, TCR interaction strength was also inferred from TRB CDR3 physicochemical properties.

The sequencer was a NextSeq 550. The Human TCR Profiling Kit (MiLaboratory) was used to make UMI-labeled 5' RACE TRB cDNA libraries. cDNA synthesis used the entire amount of extracted RNA, and PCR amplification then used the entire amount of cDNA produced. The libraries were made side by side, with each library going through the same number of PCR cycles. Turning to the authors' computational methods: With a minimum of two reads required per UMI, MIGEC and MiXCR pulled out about 50,000 +/- 10,000 unique UMI-labeled TRB cDNA molecules from each library. On average, about 40,000 +/- 10,000 functional in-frame TRB CDR3 nucleotide clonotypes lacking stop codons were found per library. Diversity metrics, including normalized Shannon-Wiener and Chao1, were computed in VDJtools after downsampling to 5000 UMI-labeled TRB molecules per sample. For the central five CDR3 residues, VDJtools calculated physicochemical properties weighted by clonotype size, namely interaction energy, strength, volume and Kidera factor 4. The reads were reprocessed in TCRdb, with one entry per CDR3 protein sequence and no accompanying DNA. The V and J calls reflect TCRdb's pipeline rather than the authors' work. This sample's table has entries for some 130,000 distinct CDR3 sequences. The ten largest clones take up less than 0.3% of the sample.

About this clonotype: Its antigen is unknown.

Each CD8+ T cell subset was flow-sorted in triplicate, and 300,000 or so cells per subset were placed directly into RLT lysis buffer. Naive CD8+ T cells were defined stringently as CD45RO-CCR7+CD27+CD95- to exclude memory contaminants. Peripheral blood mononuclear cells were isolated from buffy coats using standard density gradient centrifugation. Naive CXCR3-negative and CXCR3-positive CD8+ T cells were flow-sorted on a FACSAria III. Total RNA was extracted from sorted cells with an RNeasy Mini Kit. This TCR came from a human donor in good health. Some clones in this sample may be carry-over from other donors' samples. The source material was naive CXCR3- CD8+ T cells from blood. Per the publication, the cell subset or site label means: CD45RO-CCR7+CD27+CD95- naive CD8+ T cells lacking CXCR3 (TNR3-).

The CDR3 in this case is CASSLATGLTYEQYF. The chain is assembled from TRBV12-3 or TRBV12-4 and TRBJ2-7; the D call of TRBD2 rests on TCRdb alone, since no DNA is present to check it. The CDR3 measures 15 amino acids from cysteine to phenylalanine. DNA for this receptor is not on file.